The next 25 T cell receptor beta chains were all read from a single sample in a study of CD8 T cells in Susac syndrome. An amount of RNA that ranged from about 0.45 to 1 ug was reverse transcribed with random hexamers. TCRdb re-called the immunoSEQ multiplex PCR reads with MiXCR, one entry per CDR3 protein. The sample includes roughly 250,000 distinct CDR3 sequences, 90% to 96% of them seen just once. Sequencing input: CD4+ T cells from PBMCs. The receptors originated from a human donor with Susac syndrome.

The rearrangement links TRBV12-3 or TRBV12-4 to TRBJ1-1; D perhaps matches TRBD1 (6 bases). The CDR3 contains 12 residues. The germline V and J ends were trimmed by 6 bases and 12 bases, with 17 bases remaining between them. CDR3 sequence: CASRLGGSQSFF. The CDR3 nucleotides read TGTGCCAGCAGACTCGGGGGCAGCCAGTCTTTCTTT.

The CDR3 region is CASRSRGGLNTEAFF. The DNA of the CDR3 is TGTGCCAGCAGGTCTAGGGGGGGACTGAACACTGAAGCTTTCTTT. The V call is TRBV6-6, the J call TRBJ1-1; weak D call: TRBD1 (6 bases). V gave up 6 bases and J gave up 0 bases, with 14 bases separating them. This CDR3 is 15 amino acids long. The germline CDR1 and CDR2 sequences are MNHNY and SVGAGI (reference sequence).

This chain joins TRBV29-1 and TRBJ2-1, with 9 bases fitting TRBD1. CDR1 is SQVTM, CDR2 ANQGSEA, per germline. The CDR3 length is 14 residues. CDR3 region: CSHSGQGQLREQFF. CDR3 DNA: TGCAGTCATAGCGGACAGGGGCAACTTCGGGAGCAGTTCTTC.

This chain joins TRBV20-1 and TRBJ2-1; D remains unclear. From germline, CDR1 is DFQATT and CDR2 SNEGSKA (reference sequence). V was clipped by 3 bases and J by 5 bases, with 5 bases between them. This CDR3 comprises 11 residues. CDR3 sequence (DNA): TGCAGTGCTAGTAACAACAATGAGCAGTTCTTC. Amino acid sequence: CSASNNNEQFF.

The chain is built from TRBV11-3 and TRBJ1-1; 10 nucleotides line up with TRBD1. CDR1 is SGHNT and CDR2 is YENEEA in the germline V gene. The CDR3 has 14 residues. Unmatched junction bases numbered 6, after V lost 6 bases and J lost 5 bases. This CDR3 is CASSSTGGGTEAFF. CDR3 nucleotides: TGTGCCAGCAGTTCGACAGGGGGCGGAACTGAAGCTTTCTTT.

As DNA, the CDR3 is TGTGCCAGCAGCTTGGAGAGGGTGAACGAGCAGTACTTC. It codes for CASSLERVNEQYF. This sequence joins TRBV11-3 and TRBJ2-7, with D possibly being TRBD2 (5 bases). The CDR3 extends over 13 amino acids. Germline V lookup: CDR1 SGHNT, CDR2 YENEEA. The germline V and J ends were trimmed by 3 bases and 5 bases, with 11 bases remaining between them.

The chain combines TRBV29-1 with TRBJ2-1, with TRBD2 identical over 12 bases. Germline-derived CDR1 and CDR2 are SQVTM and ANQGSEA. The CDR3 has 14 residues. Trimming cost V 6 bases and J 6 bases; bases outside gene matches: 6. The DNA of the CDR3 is TGCAGCGTCGGCGGGACTAGCGGGTTCAATGAGCAGTTCTTC. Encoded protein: CSVGGTSGFNEQFF.

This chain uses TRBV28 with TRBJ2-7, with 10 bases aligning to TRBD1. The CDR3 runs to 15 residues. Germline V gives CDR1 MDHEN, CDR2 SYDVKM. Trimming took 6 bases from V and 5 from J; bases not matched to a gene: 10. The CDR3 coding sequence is TGTGCCAGCAGACAACCGGGACAGGGGTTACACGAGCAGTACTTC. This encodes CASRQPGQGLHEQYF.

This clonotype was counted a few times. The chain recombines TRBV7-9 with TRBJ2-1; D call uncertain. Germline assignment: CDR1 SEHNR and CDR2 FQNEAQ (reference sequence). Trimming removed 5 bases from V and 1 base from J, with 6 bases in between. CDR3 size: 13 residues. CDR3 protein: CASSPASYNEQFF. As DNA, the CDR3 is TGTGCCAGCAGCCCCGCTTCCTACAATGAGCAGTTCTTC.

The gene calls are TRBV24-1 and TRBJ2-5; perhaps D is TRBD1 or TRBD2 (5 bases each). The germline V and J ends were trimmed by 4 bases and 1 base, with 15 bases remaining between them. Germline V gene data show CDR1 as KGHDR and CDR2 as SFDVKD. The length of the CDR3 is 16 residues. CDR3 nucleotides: TGTGCCACCAGTGAACCTAAGTTCGGGACCCAAGAGACCCAGTACTTC. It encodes CATSEPKFGTQETQYF.

CDR3 sequence (DNA): TGTGCCAGCAGTTCCGGGGGACAGGGAAGGAACACCATATATTTT. Its protein is CASSSGGQGRNTIYF. V usage is TRBV12-3 or TRBV12-4 and J usage is TRBJ1-3; 9 positions match TRBD1. V dropped 4 bases and J dropped 7; count of bases not matched to a gene: 8. The CDR3 is made up of 15 amino acids.

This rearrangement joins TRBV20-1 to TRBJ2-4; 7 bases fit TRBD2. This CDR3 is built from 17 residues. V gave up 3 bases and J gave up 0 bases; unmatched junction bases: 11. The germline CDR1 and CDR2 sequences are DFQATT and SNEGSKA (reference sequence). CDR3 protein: CSARRSGTGIAKNIQYF. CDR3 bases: TGCAGTGCTAGGAGAAGCGGGACCGGGATAGCCAAAAACATTCAGTACTTC.

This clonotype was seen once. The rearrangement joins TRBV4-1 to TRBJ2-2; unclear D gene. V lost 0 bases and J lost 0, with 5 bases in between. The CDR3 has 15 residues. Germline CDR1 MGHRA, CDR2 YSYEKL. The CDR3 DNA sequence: TGCGCCAGCAGCCAAGATACAGCGAACACCGGGGAGCTGTTTTTT. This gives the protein CASSQDTANTGELFF.

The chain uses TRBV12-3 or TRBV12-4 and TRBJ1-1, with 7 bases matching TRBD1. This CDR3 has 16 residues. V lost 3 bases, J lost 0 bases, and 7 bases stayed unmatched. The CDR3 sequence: CASSFWTGGMNTEAFF. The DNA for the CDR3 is TGTGCCAGCAGTTTCTGGACAGGAGGTATGAACACTGAAGCTTTCTTT.

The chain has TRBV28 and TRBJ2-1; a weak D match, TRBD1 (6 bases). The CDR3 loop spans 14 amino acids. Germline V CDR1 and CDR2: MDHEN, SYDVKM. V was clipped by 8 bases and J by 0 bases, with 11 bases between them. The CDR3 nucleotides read TGTGCCAGCTTAGAGGACAGCTCCTACAATGAGCAGTTCTTC. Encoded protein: CASLEDSSYNEQFF.

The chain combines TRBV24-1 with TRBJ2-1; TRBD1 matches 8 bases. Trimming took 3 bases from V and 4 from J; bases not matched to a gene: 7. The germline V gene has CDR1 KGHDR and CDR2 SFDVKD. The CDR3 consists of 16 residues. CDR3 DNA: TGTGCCACCAGTGATAGTCGACAGGGGATTTACAATGAGCAGTTCTTC. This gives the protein CATSDSRQGIYNEQFF.

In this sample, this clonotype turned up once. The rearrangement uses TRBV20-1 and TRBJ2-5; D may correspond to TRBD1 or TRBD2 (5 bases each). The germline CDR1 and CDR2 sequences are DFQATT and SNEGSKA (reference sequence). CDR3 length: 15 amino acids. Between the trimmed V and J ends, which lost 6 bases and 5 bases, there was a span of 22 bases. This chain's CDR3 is CSALDGEGTRETQYF. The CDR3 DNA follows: TGCAGTGCCTTGGATGGGGAAGGGACCCGCGAGACCCAGTACTTC.

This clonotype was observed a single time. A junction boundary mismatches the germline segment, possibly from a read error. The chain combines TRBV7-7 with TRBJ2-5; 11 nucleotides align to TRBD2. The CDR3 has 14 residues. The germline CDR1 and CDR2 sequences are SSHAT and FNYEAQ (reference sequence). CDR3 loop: CASSASGRSETQYF. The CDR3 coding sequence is TGTGCTAGCAGCGCTAGCGGGAGGTCAGAGACCCAGTACTTC. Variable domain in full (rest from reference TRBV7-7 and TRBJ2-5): GAGVSQSPRYKVTKRGQDVTLRCDPISSHATLYWYQQALGQGPEFLTYFNYEAQPDKSGLPSDRFSAERPEGSISTLTIQRTEQRDSAMYRCASSASGRSETQYFGPGTRLLVL.

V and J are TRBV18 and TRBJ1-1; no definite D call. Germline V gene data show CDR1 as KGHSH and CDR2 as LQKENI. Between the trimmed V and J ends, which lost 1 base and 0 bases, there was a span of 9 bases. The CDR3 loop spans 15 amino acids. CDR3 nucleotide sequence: TGTGCCAGCTCACCACAGGGCCTAATGAACACTGAAGCTTTCTTT. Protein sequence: CASSPQGLMNTEAFF.

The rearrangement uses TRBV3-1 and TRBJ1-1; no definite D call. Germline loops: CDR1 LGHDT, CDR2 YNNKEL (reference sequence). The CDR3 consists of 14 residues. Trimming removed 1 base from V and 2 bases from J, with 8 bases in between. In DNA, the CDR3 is TGTGCCAGCAGCCAAGGAGGCGCCAACACTGAAGCTTTCTTT. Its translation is CASSQGGANTEAFF. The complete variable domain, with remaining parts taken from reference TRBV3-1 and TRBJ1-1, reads DTAVSQTPKYLVTQMGNDKSIKCEQNLGHDTMYWYKQDSKKFLKIMFSYNNKELIINETVPNRFSPKSPDKAHLNLHINSLELGDSAVYFCASSQGGANTEAFFGQGTRLTVV.

The CDR3: CSAGAASPNQPQHF. CDR3 nucleotides: TGCAGTGCCGGAGCCGCCTCTCCGAATCAGCCCCAGCATTTT. The chain joins TRBV20-1 to TRBJ1-5; D is ambiguous. Germline V gives CDR1 DFQATT, CDR2 SNEGSKA (reference sequence). This CDR3 has 14 residues. V gave up 6 bases and J gave up 4 bases, with 16 bases separating them.

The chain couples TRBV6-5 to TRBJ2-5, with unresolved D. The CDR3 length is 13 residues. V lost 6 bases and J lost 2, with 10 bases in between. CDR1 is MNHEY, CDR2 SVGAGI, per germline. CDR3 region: CASSTTIQETQYF. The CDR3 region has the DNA TGTGCCAGCAGCACTACGATACAAGAGACCCAGTACTTC.

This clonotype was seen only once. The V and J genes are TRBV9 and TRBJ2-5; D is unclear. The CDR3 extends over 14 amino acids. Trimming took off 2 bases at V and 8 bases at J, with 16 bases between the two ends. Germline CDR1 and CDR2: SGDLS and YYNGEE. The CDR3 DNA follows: TGTGCCAGCAGCGTCGCCGGATCCTTGGGAACCCAGTACTTC. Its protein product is CASSVAGSLGTQYF.

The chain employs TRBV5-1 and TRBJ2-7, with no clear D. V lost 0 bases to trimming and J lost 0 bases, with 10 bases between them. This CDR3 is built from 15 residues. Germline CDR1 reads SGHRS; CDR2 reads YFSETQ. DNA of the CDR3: TGCGCCAGCAGCTTGGATCCAGTCCTCTCCTACGAGCAGTACTTC. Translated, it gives CASSLDPVLSYEQYF.

The CDR3 DNA reads as TGTGCCAGCAGCGTAAGTTTGTCATCCTACGAGCAGTACTTC. This codes for CASSVSLSSYEQYF. This chain joins TRBV9 and TRBJ2-7; no reliable D call. The CDR3 is made up of 14 amino acids. Looked up from germline, CDR1 is SGDLS and CDR2 is YYNGEE. Between the trimmed V and J ends, which lost 1 base and 1 base, there was a span of 9 bases.